These 7 T cell receptor beta chains originate from one sample sequenced in a study of blood T cell repertoires in COVID-19 (dated by TCRdb to about 2020). The protocol used for the library was the immunoSEQ multiplex PCR assay. The table was pulled from immuneACCESS by TCRdb, which kept in-frame rearrangements only. Such tables lose some clones; where checked, under half of the loss comes from unresolved V genes, and the rest has no known cause. In all, the sample holds around 100,000 clones, and 90% to 95% of those were seen once. 2.1% of the sample is taken by the ten largest. Sample: peripheral blood. Receptors originate from a man aged 50-60 years with active COVID-19.

This chain joins TRBV5-6 and TRBJ1-6; TRBD1 matches at 8 bases. Trimming removed 2 bases from V and 9 bases from J; junction bases left unmatched: 10. The CDR3 consists of 16 residues. Germline values: CDR1 SGHDT, CDR2 YYEEEE. CDR3 amino acids: CASSFLDRDGSSPLHF. The CDR3 DNA is TGTGCCAGCAGCTTCCTGGACAGGGACGGTAGTTCACCCCTCCACTTT.

This clone was detected only a few times. This sequence joins TRBV2 and TRBJ1-2, with D unclear. The germline gives CDR1 SNHLY, CDR2 FYNNEI. CDR3 length: 12 residues. With 1 base removed from V and 7 bases from J, the gap between germline ends came to 7 bases. The CDR3 DNA sequence: TGTGCCAGCAGTGAAGTAGTATCTGGCTACACCTTC. Protein sequence: CASSEVVSGYTF. Looking up the rest from reference TRBV2 and TRBJ1-2 gives the full variable domain: EPEVTQTPSHQVTQMGQEVILRCVPISNHLYFYWYRQILGQKVEFLVSFYNNEISEKSEIFDDQFSVERPDGSNFTLKIRSTKLEDSAMYFCASSEVVSGYTFGSGTRLTVV.

The V call is TRBV7-3, the J call TRBJ2-3; a weak D match, TRBD1 (6 bases). The CDR3 spans 18 residues. Germline values: CDR1 SGHTA, CDR2 FQGTGA. The V end was cut by 1 base, the J end by 0 bases, with 17 bases between. The CDR3 spells CASSLMGWVQGSTDTQYF. The CDR3 DNA reads as TGTGCCAGCAGCTTAATGGGTTGGGTGCAGGGGAGCACAGATACGCAGTATTTT.

The rearrangement links TRBV19 to TRBJ1-2, with D possibly matching TRBD1 (5 bases). V lost 5 bases, J lost 3 bases, and 22 bases lay in between. Germline CDR1 and CDR2: LNHDA and SQIVND (reference sequence). The CDR3 is 17 residues long. The CDR3 loop is CASSSPGAGRGDYGYTF. The CDR3 DNA is TGTGCCAGTAGTTCGCCTGGTGCAGGGCGTGGGGACTATGGCTACACCTTC.

The chain combines TRBV7-9 with TRBJ2-5, with D hard to call. Trimming shortened V by 8 bases and J by 5 bases, and 18 bases separated the two germline ends. Per the germline V gene, CDR1 is SEHNR and CDR2 is FQNEAQ (reference sequence). This CDR3 has 14 amino acids. CDR3 in DNA: TGTGCCAGCCGCCCTCTACCCGGTGCGGAGACCCAGTACTTC. It translates to CASRPLPGAETQYF. Looking up the rest from reference TRBV7-9 and TRBJ2-5 gives the full variable domain: DTGVSQNPRHKITKRGQNVTFRCDPISEHNRLYWYRQTLGQGPEFLTYFQNEAQLEKSRLLSDRFSAERPKGSFSTLEIQRTEQGDSAMYLCASRPLPGAETQYFGPGTRLLVL.

This clone appeared once. V and J are TRBV11-3 and TRBJ1-1; D is ambiguous. This CDR3 region has 12 residues. Germline V CDR1 and CDR2: SGHNT, YENEEA. V gave up 0 bases and J gave up 5 bases, with 4 bases separating them. CDR3 nucleotides: TGTGCCAGCAGCTTAGATCAGACTGAAGCTTTCTTT. Residues: CASSLDQTEAFF.

V is TRBV4-2 and J is TRBJ2-3; D possibly corresponds to TRBD2 (6 bases). Germline-derived CDR1 and CDR2 are LGHNA and YNFKEQ. There are 14 residues in the CDR3. Between the trimmed V and J ends, which lost 5 bases and 4 bases, there was a span of 13 bases. The CDR3 nucleotides read TGTGCCAGCAGCGAAGGAGGGCCCCCAGATACGCAGTATTTT. The encoded protein is CASSEGGPPDTQYF.